This TCR beta chain was observed in a study of T cell clones after liver transplantation. Across the study: Blood was drawn pre-transplant, before withdrawal, and after full or failed withdrawal.

Some clones are missing from TCRdb's copy, which holds only in-frame ones; the method was immunoSEQ multiplex PCR. The profile shows around 97,000 clones, under 90% of them singletons. Study-wide results and caveats: Post-transplant, graft-donor-reactive CD4 TCRbeta sequences in blood dropped significantly in most of the 8 subjects.

The CDR3 length is 15 residues. Germline CDR1 reads PRHDT; CDR2 reads FYEKMQ (reference sequence). V was shortened by 5 bases and J by 0 bases, with 12 bases between the two germline ends. About this clone itself: The antigen is undetermined.

Sample: CD4+ T cells from blood, taken around 44 months after liver transplant. The chain combines TRBV13 with TRBJ2-3, with D tentatively TRBD1 (6 bases). This receptor was obtained from a human patient who received a liver transplant. Some of these T cells may belong to the graft donor. The CDR3 loop reads CASSLDRKSTDTQYF. In DNA form, the CDR3 reads TGTGCCAGCAGCCTCGACAGGAAGAGCACAGATACGCAGTATTTT.